What follows are 31 T cell receptor beta chains derived from one specimen sequenced in a study of cytomegalovirus exposure and HLA in healthy donors (dated by TCRdb to about 2017). Libraries came from the immunoSEQ multiplex PCR assay. For the multiplex PCR, a mixture combining 60 forward primers for TCR Vbeta segments and 13 reverse primers for TCR Jbeta segments was used. TCRdb's version of the immuneACCESS table is confined to in-frame rearrangements and falls short of the full clone set. An unresolved V gene accounts for under half of the shortfall where checked; the remainder is of unknown origin. In this sample the table shows some 170,000 clones, 60% to 80% of which occur a single time. The top ten clonotypes cover 5% to 8% of the sample. Material for sequencing was PBMCs. Receptors were obtained from a man aged 40-49 years in good health and CMV-seropositive.

V and J are TRBV2 and TRBJ2-3, with a weak D call TRBD1 (5 bases). The V and J ends lost 5 bases and 3 bases respectively, with 9 bases between them. Germline loops: CDR1 SNHLY, CDR2 FYNNEI. The CDR3 sequence is 13 residues long. DNA for the CDR3: TGTGCCAGCAGTCGGCAGGGAACAGATACGCAGTATTTT. This translates into CASSRQGTDTQYF.

This chain joins TRBV15 and TRBJ1-2, with D possibly being TRBD1 (5 bases). The CDR3 has 15 residues. Germline loops: CDR1 LNHNV, CDR2 YYDKDF (reference sequence). V shed 0 bases and J shed 5 bases, with 13 bases lying between them. CDR3 sequence: CATSRDYRTRYGYTF. The DNA of the CDR3 is TGTGCCACCAGCAGAGATTACCGGACACGATATGGCTACACCTTC.

The rearrangement joins TRBV5-1 to TRBJ2-3, with a possible D match to TRBD2 (5 bases). CDR3 length: 13 residues. V gave up 3 bases and J gave up 4 bases, with 9 bases separating them. Germline values: CDR1 SGHRS, CDR2 YFSETQ. The CDR3 DNA sequence: TGCGCCAGCAGCTCCTTGCGGGCAGATACGCAGTATTTT. Protein product: CASSSLRADTQYF.

This chain uses TRBV28 with TRBJ1-5; D not certain. Trimming removed 1 base from V and 2 bases from J, with 9 bases in between. CDR3 length: 15 amino acids. Looked up from germline, CDR1 is MDHEN and CDR2 is SYDVKM. As DNA, the CDR3 is TGTGCCAGCAGTTTATACCGCGTGGGCAATCAGCCCCAGCATTTT. Amino acids: CASSLYRVGNQPQHF.

This clone occurred once. The chain recombines TRBV11-3 with TRBJ2-7; D may be TRBD1 (6 bases). V was trimmed by 3 bases and J by 5 bases, leaving 11 bases between them. In germline, CDR1 is SGHNT, CDR2 YENEEA. The length of the CDR3 is 13 residues. Here the CDR3 DNA reads TGTGCCAGCAGCTTGTTACAGGGCCACGAGCAGTACTTC. Its protein product is CASSLLQGHEQYF.

The chain joins TRBV7-3 to TRBJ1-5; 8 bases are a match to TRBD1. The CDR3 is 17 amino acids. Germline trimming cut 5 bases from V and 1 base from J; bases unmatched to any gene: 10. Germline CDR1 and CDR2: SGHTA and FQGTGA. The CDR3 reads CASSPSTGGESNQPQHF. Written as DNA, the CDR3 is TGTGCCAGCAGCCCATCTACAGGGGGGGAAAGCAATCAGCCCCAGCATTTT.

The CDR3 is CASSDRQGAFSGNTIYF. In nucleotides, the CDR3 is TGTGCCAGCAGTGACAGACAGGGGGCGTTCTCTGGAAACACCATATATTTT. The rearrangement uses TRBV2 and TRBJ1-3; 10 bases align to TRBD1. The length of the CDR3 is 17 residues. Germline CDR1 SNHLY, CDR2 FYNNEI. V was clipped by 3 bases and J by 0 bases; unmatched bases: 5.

The chain has TRBV7-2 and TRBJ2-3, with D unresolved. CDR1 and CDR2 from the germline V gene are SGHTA and FQGNSA. Between the trimmed V and J ends, which lost 9 bases and 6 bases, there was a span of 13 bases. This CDR3 is 12 amino acids long. In DNA, the CDR3 is TGTGCCAGTCTGAGAGTCTTCGATACGCAGTATTTT. Residues: CASLRVFDTQYF.

The chain links TRBV2 to TRBJ2-7, with D unclear. Germline lookup yields CDR1 SNHLY and CDR2 FYNNEI. This CDR3 region has 14 residues. With 4 bases removed from V and 0 bases from J, the gap between germline ends came to 10 bases. Written as DNA, the CDR3 is TGTGCCAGCAGTGTTCAGGCCCTCTCCTACGAGCAGTACTTC. This sequence encodes CASSVQALSYEQYF.

V and J are TRBV5-4 and TRBJ2-2; D may be TRBD2 (5 bases). The germline CDR1 and CDR2 sequences are SGHNT and YYREEE (reference sequence). V lost 4 bases to trimming and J lost 5 bases, with 6 bases between them. This CDR3 region has 12 residues. The CDR3, as DNA: TGTGCCAGCAGCGGGGAGACCGGGGAGCTGTTTTTT. It specifies CASSGETGELFF. Using reference TRBV5-4 and TRBJ2-2 for the parts outside the CDR3, the full variable domain is ETGVTQSPTHLIKTRGQQVTLRCSSQSGHNTVSWYQQALGQGPQFIFQYYREEENGRGNFPPRFSGLQFPNYSSELNVNALELDDSALYLCASSGETGELFFGEGSRLTVL.

This chain links TRBV10-3 with TRBJ2-2, with D possibly being TRBD1 (6 bases). Germline CDR1 is ENHRY and CDR2 is SYGVKD. Between the trimmed V and J ends, which lost 3 bases and 6 bases, there was a span of 11 bases. CDR3 length equals 14 residues. CDR3 region: CAISDRGQSGELFF. The CDR3 DNA reads as TGTGCCATCAGTGACAGGGGTCAATCCGGGGAGCTGTTTTTT.

The DNA of the CDR3 is TGCGCCAAGTCTGCGACAGGGAGGAGGGAATGTGGCTACACCTTC. Amino acids: CAKSATGRRECGYTF. V gene TRBV10-1 combines with J gene TRBJ1-2; 7 nucleotides align to TRBD1. Germline V CDR1 and CDR2: WNHNN, SYGVQD (reference sequence). V lost 10 bases to trimming and J lost 7 bases; unmatched junction nucleotides: 18. The CDR3 is 15 amino acids.

This rearrangement joins TRBV4-1 to TRBJ2-1, with 7 bases fitting TRBD1. Germline trimming cut 1 base from V and 6 bases from J; bases unmatched to any gene: 6. This CDR3 region has 15 residues. The V gene's germline CDR1 is MGHRA and CDR2 YSYEKL. In DNA form, the CDR3 reads TGCGCCAGCAGCCAAGGACAGGGCCTCTCCAATGAGCAGTTCTTC. Encoded protein: CASSQGQGLSNEQFF.

The V and J genes are TRBV7-9 and TRBJ2-1, with 9 bases fitting TRBD2. Trimming removed 5 bases from V and 3 bases from J; junction bases left unmatched: 8. This CDR3 is built from 16 residues. Germline V gene lookup returns CDR1 SEHNR and CDR2 FQNEAQ (reference sequence). This CDR3 is CASSPRLAEVYNEQFF. The CDR3 bases are TGTGCCAGCAGCCCTAGACTAGCGGAAGTCTACAATGAGCAGTTCTTC.

The CDR3 coding sequence is TGTGCCACCAGCAGAGAACCTCAGGGCTCCTACGAGCAGTACTTC. This gives the protein CATSREPQGSYEQYF. The chain employs TRBV15 and TRBJ2-7; tentative D call: TRBD1 (5 bases). The germline gives CDR1 LNHNV, CDR2 YYDKDF (reference sequence). The CDR3 length is 15 residues. The ends were cut back, 0 bases at V and 0 bases at J, with 9 bases in the middle.

On this clone itself: A read error may account for a junction end that differs from germline. The rearrangement joins TRBV7-7 to TRBJ2-5; 7 bases fit TRBD1. The CDR3 has 14 amino acids. Germline CDR1 SSHAT, CDR2 FNYEAQ (reference sequence). This CDR3 is CASSLWTGQETQYF. CDR3 DNA: TGTGCTAGCAGCTTATGGACAGGACAAGAGACCCAGTACTTC.

V is TRBV5-1 and J is TRBJ2-2, with D hard to call. Germline CDR1 is SGHRS and CDR2 is YFSETQ. The CDR3 totals 15 residues. Trimming took 1 base from V and 2 from J, leaving 9 bases between them. CDR3 coding DNA: TGCGCCAGCAGCTTGCACGGAGATAACACCGGGGAGCTGTTTTTT. Protein product: CASSLHGDNTGELFF. Based on the CDR3 plus reference TRBV5-1 and TRBJ2-2, the full variable domain is KAGVTQTPRYLIKTRGQQVTLSCSPISGHRSVSWYQQTPGQGLQFLFEYFSETQRNKGNFPGRFSGRQFSNSRSEMNVSTLELGDSALYLCASSLHGDNTGELFFGEGSRLTVL.

Only one count was recorded for this clone. This chain joins TRBV19 and TRBJ1-4; 9 positions agree with TRBD1. The germline V gene encodes CDR1 LNHDA and CDR2 SQIVND (reference sequence). The trim removed 5 bases at V and 2 bases at J, leaving 3 bases unmatched. CDR3 length: 15 amino acids. CDR3 amino acids: CASSVGQGTNEKLFF. DNA of the CDR3: TGTGCCAGTAGTGTAGGACAGGGGACTAATGAAAAACTGTTTTTT.

This clone has just a few counts. The chain uses TRBV5-1 and TRBJ2-7, with 14 bases that match TRBD2. The CDR3 has 14 amino acids. Germline-derived CDR1 and CDR2 are SGHRS and YFSETQ. V lost 3 bases and J lost 6; bases outside the gene matches: 2. The CDR3, as DNA: TGCGCCAGCAGCTCGGGACTAGCGGGAGCCGAGCAGTACTTC. Its translation is CASSSGLAGAEQYF.

To note about this clone: Compared with germline, one end of the junction differs, possibly owing to a read error. The chain employs TRBV10-1 and TRBJ2-5; either TRBD1 or TRBD2 may fit D (6 bases each). Germline V gene data show CDR1 as WNHNN and CDR2 as SYGVQD (reference sequence). This CDR3 has 15 residues. CDR3 protein: CDSREDWGRQETQYF. The CDR3 coding sequence is TGCGACAGCAGGGAGGACTGGGGGCGCCAAGAGACCCAGTACTTC.

V and J are TRBV5-1 and TRBJ2-1; D is perhaps TRBD2 (5 bases). The germline V gene encodes CDR1 SGHRS and CDR2 YFSETQ. Trimming shortened V by 7 bases and J by 0 bases, and 11 bases separated the two germline ends. The CDR3 sequence is 14 residues long. The DNA of the CDR3 is TGCGCCAGCTACAGCGGACCCTCCTACAATGAGCAGTTCTTC. Translating it yields CASYSGPSYNEQFF.

The V gene is TRBV5-1, the J gene TRBJ2-7, with 8 bases that match TRBD1. With V trimmed by 8 bases and J by 1 base, 8 bases remained unmatched. This CDR3 region has 14 residues. Per the germline V gene, CDR1 is SGHRS and CDR2 is YFSETQ. CDR3 protein: CASTTGQGSYEQYF. In DNA, the CDR3 is TGCGCCAGTACTACAGGACAGGGATCCTACGAGCAGTACTTC.

The chain couples TRBV5-8 to TRBJ1-3, with D maybe TRBD1 (6 bases). Per the germline V gene, CDR1 is SGHTS and CDR2 is YDEGEE. The CDR3 is 14 residues long. V was clipped by 3 bases and J by 2 bases, with 9 bases between them. The CDR3 spells CASSSRTAGNTIYF. The CDR3 DNA is TGTGCCAGCAGCTCTCGGACAGCTGGAAACACCATATATTTT.

The chain uses TRBV2 and TRBJ2-3, with D uncertain. The CDR3 length is 12 residues. V lost 7 bases, J lost 4 bases, and 9 bases lay in between. Germline lookup yields CDR1 SNHLY and CDR2 FYNNEI. CDR3 loop: CASMERADTQYF. The CDR3 bases are TGTGCCAGCATGGAGAGAGCAGATACGCAGTATTTT.

The chain couples TRBV5-4 to TRBJ2-7; TRBD2 aligns across 7 bases. The germline CDR1 and CDR2 sequences are SGHNT and YYREEE (reference sequence). This CDR3 region has 15 residues. J lost 0 bases, V lost 0 bases, and 3 bases had no gene match. The CDR3 region has the DNA TGTGCCAGCAGCTTGGGACTAGCCCTCTCCTACGAGCAGTACTTC. This sequence encodes CASSLGLALSYEQYF.

There are a few counts of this clone. The genes are TRBV7-6 and TRBJ1-1; D might be TRBD1 (5 bases). Per the germline V gene, CDR1 is SGHVS and CDR2 is FNYEAQ. The CDR3 has 15 amino acids. Trimming shortened V by 5 bases and J by 8 bases, and 21 bases separated the two germline ends. In DNA, the CDR3 is TGTGCCAGCAGCGCTTCGGGGGATAGTCGCTGGGAAGCTTTCTTT. Translating it yields CASSASGDSRWEAFF.

V is TRBV5-1 and J is TRBJ2-2, with 7 bases matching TRBD2. Trimming at V came to 4 bases and at J to 0 bases, leaving 3 bases not matched to a gene. Germline assignment: CDR1 SGHRS and CDR2 YFSETQ. The CDR3 runs 15 residues. The CDR3 here is CASSEGLTNTGELFF. The CDR3 nucleotides read TGCGCCAGCAGCGAGGGACTAACGAACACCGGGGAGCTGTTTTTT.

The chain links TRBV11-2 to TRBJ1-3; D not certain. Germline V gene data show CDR1 as SGHAT and CDR2 as FQNNGV. The CDR3 runs 14 residues. The V and J ends lost 5 bases and 0 bases respectively, with 8 bases between them. CDR3 DNA: TGTGCCAGCAGCATTTCAGGCTCTGGAAACACCATATATTTT. It encodes CASSISGSGNTIYF.

The chain combines TRBV7-8 with TRBJ1-1; no clear D gene. Germline values: CDR1 SGHVS, CDR2 FQNEAQ. The CDR3 runs to 14 residues. V was pared by 3 bases and J by 0 bases, with 8 bases between. CDR3 bases: TGTGCCAGCAGCTTTGGCCAGTTGAACACTGAAGCTTTCTTT. Residues: CASSFGQLNTEAFF.

The chain combines TRBV5-1 with TRBJ2-1, with TRBD2 matching 8 bases. J gave up 12 bases and V 2 bases, and 4 bases lay outside the gene matches. The CDR3 sequence is 12 residues long. CDR1 and CDR2 (germline): SGHRS, YFSETQ. The CDR3 reads CASSFSGKGQFF. As DNA, the CDR3 is TGCGCCAGCAGCTTTAGCGGGAAGGGGCAGTTCTTC.

This chain uses TRBV4-2 with TRBJ2-1; maybe TRBD1 (6 bases). The CDR3 consists of 17 residues. Between the trimmed V and J ends, which lost 0 bases and 0 bases, there was a span of 12 bases. CDR1 is LGHNA, CDR2 YNFKEQ, per germline. CDR3 coding DNA: TGTGCCAGCAGCCAAGAGGGGGCGAGAAGCTCCTACAATGAGCAGTTCTTC. It specifies CASSQEGARSSYNEQFF.